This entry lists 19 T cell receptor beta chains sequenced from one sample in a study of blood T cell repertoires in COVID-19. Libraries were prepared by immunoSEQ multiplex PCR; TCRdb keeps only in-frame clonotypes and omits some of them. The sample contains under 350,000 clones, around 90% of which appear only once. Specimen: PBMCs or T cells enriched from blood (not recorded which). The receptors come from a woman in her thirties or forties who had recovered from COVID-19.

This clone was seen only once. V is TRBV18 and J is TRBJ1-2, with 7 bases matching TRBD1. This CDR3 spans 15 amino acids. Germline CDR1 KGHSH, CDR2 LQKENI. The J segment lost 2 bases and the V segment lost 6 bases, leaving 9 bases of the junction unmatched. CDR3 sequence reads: CASSPRQGSNYGYTF. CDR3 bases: TGTGCCAGCTCGCCCCGACAGGGCTCAAACTATGGCTACACCTTC.

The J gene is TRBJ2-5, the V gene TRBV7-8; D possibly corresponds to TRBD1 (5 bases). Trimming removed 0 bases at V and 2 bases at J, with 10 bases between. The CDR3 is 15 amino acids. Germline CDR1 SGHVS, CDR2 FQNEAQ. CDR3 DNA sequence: TGTGCCAGCAGCTTAGCTGGGGCGGTACAAGAGACCCAGTACTTC. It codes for CASSLAGAVQETQYF.

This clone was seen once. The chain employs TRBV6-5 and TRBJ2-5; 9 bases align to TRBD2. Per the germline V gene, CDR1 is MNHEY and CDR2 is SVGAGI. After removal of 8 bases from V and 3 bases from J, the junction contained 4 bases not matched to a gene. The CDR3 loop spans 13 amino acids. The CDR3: CASGGLAKETQYF. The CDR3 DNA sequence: TGTGCCAGCGGGGGACTAGCCAAAGAGACCCAGTACTTC.

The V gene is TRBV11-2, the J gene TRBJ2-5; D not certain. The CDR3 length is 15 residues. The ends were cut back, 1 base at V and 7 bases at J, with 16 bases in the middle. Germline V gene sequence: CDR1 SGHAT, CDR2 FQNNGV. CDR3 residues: CASSLAVAPGRTQYF. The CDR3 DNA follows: TGTGCCAGCAGCTTAGCCGTGGCTCCGGGTAGGACCCAGTACTTC.

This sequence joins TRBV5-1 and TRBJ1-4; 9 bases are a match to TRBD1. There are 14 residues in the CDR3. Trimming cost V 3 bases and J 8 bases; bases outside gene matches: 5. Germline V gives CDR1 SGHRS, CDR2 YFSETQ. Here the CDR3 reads CASSWGQGAEKLFF. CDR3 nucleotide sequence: TGCGCCAGCAGCTGGGGACAGGGAGCAGAAAAACTGTTTTTT.

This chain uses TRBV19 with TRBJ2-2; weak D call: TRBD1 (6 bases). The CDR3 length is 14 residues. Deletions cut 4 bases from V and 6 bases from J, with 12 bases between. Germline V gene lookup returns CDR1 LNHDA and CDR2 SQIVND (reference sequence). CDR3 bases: TGTGCCAGTAGTAGGATGACAGGACCCGGGGAGCTGTTTTTT. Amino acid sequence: CASSRMTGPGELFF.

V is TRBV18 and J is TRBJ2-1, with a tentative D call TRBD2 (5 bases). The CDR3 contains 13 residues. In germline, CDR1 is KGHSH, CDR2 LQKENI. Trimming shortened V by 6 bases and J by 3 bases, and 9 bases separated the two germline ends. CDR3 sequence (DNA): TGTGCCAGCTCCAGCGGAGTCTACAATGAGCAGTTCTTC. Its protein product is CASSSGVYNEQFF. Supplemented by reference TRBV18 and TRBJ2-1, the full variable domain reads NAGVMQNPRHLVRRRGQEARLRCSPMKGHSHVYWYRQLPEEGLKFMVYLQKENIIDESGMPKERFSAEFPKEGPSILRIQQVVRGDSAAYFCASSSGVYNEQFFGPGTRLTVL.

CDR3 region: CASSYAGQGSSPLHF. Here the CDR3 DNA reads TGTGCCAGCAGTTACGCGGGACAGGGTAGTTCACCCCTCCACTTT. The J gene is TRBJ1-6, the V gene TRBV6-5; 9 nucleotides match TRBD1. Germline loops: CDR1 MNHEY, CDR2 SVGAGI. The junction had 5 bases not matched to a gene; V was cut back by 2 bases and J by 9 bases. CDR3 length: 15 amino acids.

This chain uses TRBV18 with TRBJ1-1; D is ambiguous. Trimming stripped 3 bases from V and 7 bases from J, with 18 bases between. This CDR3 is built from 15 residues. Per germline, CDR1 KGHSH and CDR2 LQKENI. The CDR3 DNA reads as TGTGCCAGCTCACCCGGTATTGCATACCGGGGTGAAGCTTTCTTT. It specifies CASSPGIAYRGEAFF. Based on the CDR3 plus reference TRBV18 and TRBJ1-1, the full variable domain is NAGVMQNPRHLVRRRGQEARLRCSPMKGHSHVYWYRQLPEEGLKFMVYLQKENIIDESGMPKERFSAEFPKEGPSILRIQQVVRGDSAAYFCASSPGIAYRGEAFFGQGTRLTVV.

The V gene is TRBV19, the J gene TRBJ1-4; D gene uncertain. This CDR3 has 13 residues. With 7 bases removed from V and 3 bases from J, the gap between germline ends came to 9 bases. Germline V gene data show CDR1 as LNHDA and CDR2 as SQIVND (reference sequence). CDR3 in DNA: TGTGCCAGTAACAGAGTGTCTAATGAAAAACTGTTTTTT. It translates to CASNRVSNEKLFF.

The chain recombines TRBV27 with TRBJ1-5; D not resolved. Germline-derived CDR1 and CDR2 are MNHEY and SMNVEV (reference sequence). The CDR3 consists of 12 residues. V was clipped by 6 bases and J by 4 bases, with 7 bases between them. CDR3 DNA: TGTGCCAGCAGCCAAAATAATCAGCCCCAGCATTTT. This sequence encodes CASSQNNQPQHF.

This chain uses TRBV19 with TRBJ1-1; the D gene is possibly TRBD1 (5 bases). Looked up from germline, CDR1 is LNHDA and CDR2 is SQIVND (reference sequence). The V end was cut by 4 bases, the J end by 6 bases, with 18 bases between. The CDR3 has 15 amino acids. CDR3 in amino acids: CASSTNNFQGAEAFF. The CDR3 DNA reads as TGTGCCAGTAGTACGAACAATTTCCAGGGCGCTGAAGCTTTCTTT.

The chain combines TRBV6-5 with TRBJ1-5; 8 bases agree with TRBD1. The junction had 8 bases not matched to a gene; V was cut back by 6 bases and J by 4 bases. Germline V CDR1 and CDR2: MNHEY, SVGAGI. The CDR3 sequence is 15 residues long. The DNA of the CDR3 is TGTGCCAGCAGGCCCCGGACAGGGCAAAATCAGCCCCAGCATTTT. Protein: CASRPRTGQNQPQHF.

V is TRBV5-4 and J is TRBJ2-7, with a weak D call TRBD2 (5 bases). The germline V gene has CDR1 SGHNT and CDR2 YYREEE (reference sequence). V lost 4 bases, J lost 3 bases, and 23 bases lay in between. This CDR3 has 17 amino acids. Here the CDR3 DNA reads TGTGCCAGCAGCCCCGGCGGCTTTAGCGCCCCACGCTACGAGCAGTACTTC. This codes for CASSPGGFSAPRYEQYF.

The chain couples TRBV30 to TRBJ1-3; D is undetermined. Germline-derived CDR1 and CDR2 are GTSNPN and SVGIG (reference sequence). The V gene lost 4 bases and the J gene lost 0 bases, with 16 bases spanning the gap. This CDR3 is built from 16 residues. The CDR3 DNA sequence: TGTGCCTGGACGCTGCGGCCCGTTAGCTCTGGAAACACCATATATTTT. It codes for CAWTLRPVSSGNTIYF.

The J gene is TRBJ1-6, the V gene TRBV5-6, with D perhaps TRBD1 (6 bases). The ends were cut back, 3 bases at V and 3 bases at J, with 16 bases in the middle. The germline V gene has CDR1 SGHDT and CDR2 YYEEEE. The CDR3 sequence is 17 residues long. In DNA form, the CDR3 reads TGTGCCAGCAGCTATAAGGTACAGGGTTTCTATAATTCACCCCTCCACTTT. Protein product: CASSYKVQGFYNSPLHF.

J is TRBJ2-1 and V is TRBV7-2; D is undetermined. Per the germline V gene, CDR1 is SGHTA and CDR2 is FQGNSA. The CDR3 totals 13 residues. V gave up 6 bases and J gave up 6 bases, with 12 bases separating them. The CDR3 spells CASRATPLNEQFF. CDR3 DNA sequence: TGTGCCAGCAGGGCCACGCCTCTCAATGAGCAGTTCTTC. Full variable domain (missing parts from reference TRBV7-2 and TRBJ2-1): GAGVSQSPSNKVTEKGKDVELRCDPISGHTALYWYRQSLGQGLEFLIYFQGNSAPDKSGLPSDRFSAERTGGSVSTLTIQRTQQEDSAVYLCASRATPLNEQFFGPGTRLTVL.

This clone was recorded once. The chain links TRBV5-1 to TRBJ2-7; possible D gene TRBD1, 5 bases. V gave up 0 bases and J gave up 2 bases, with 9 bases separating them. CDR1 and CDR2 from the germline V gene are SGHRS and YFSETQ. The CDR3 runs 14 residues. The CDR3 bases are TGCGCCAGCAGCTTGGAGGACACCGCCTACGAGCAGTACTTC. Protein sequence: CASSLEDTAYEQYF. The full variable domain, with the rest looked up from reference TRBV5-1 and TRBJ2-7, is KAGVTQTPRYLIKTRGQQVTLSCSPISGHRSVSWYQQTPGQGLQFLFEYFSETQRNKGNFPGRFSGRQFSNSRSEMNVSTLELGDSALYLCASSLEDTAYEQYFGPGTRLTVT.

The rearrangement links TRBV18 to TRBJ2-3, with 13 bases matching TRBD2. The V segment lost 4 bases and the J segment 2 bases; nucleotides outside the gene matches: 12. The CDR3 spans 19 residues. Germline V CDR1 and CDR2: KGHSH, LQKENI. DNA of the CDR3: TGTGCCAGCTCACGCTACCGGACTAGCGGGGGACAGTCCACAGATACGCAGTATTTT. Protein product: CASSRYRTSGGQSTDTQYF.